Below, 9 T cell receptor beta chains from the same sample are listed, as sequenced in a study of CD8 T cells in ankylosing spondylitis. TCRdb passed the 5' RACE reads through MiXCR, listing each CDR3 protein once. The sample lists 200,000 to 300,000 distinct CDR3 sequences, around 10% seen once, with approximately 6.6% in the top ten. The sample comprised blood, either unsorted or a sorted T cell fraction (not recorded which). The source of these receptors is a male donor with ankylosing spondylitis or in good health (not recorded which).

This clonotype was recorded at least ten times. The chain links TRBV5-5 to TRBJ2-1; possible D gene TRBD1, 6 bases. Germline assignment: CDR1 SGHKS and CDR2 YYEKEE (reference sequence). Trimming took off 1 base at V and 4 bases at J, with 12 bases between the two ends. The CDR3 totals 15 residues. CDR3 bases: TGTGCCAGCAGCTTGCGACAGGTAAATTACAATGAGCAGTTCTTC. Amino acid sequence: CASSLRQVNYNEQFF.

This clonotype was recorded many times. The CDR3 sequence: CASSQSSWGSYGYTF. CDR3 coding DNA: TGTGCCAGCAGCCAATCCTCATGGGGCAGCTATGGCTACACCTTC. This chain connects TRBV3-1 to TRBJ1-2, with TRBD1 as a possible D gene (5 bases). The V gene's germline CDR1 is LGHDT and CDR2 YNNKEL (reference sequence). The CDR3 totals 15 residues. V was shortened by 2 bases and J by 4 bases, with 14 bases between the two germline ends.

There are many counts of this clonotype. The rearrangement uses TRBV29-1 and TRBJ2-1; 10 bases match TRBD2. The CDR3 runs to 17 residues. The V gene's germline CDR1 is SQVTM and CDR2 ANQGSEA. V lost 6 bases to trimming and J lost 2 bases; unmatched junction nucleotides: 13. CDR3 bases: TGCAGCGTACGTGGACTAGCGGCCCCGGTAACCTACAATGAGCAGTTCTTC. Its translation: CSVRGLAAPVTYNEQFF.

This clonotype was detected many times. V usage is TRBV5-1 and J usage is TRBJ2-7, with D possibly being TRBD1 (6 bases). V was trimmed by 0 bases and J by 5 bases, leaving 18 bases between them. The length of the CDR3 is 16 residues. Per the germline V gene, CDR1 is SGHRS and CDR2 is YFSETQ. The CDR3 bases are TGCGCCAGCAGCTTGGCCGGGCAGGGGTCTAAAGACGAGCAGTACTTC. Its translation is CASSLAGQGSKDEQYF.

The chain employs TRBV10-3 and TRBJ2-2; possible D gene TRBD1, 6 bases. This CDR3 contains 15 residues. Trimming cost V 3 bases and J 1 base, with 9 bases left between them. Looked up from germline, CDR1 is ENHRY and CDR2 is SYGVKD. This chain's CDR3 is CAISEPGQNTGELFF. CDR3 bases: TGTGCCATCAGTGAACCGGGACAGAACACCGGGGAGCTGTTTTTT.

The chain uses TRBV6-5 and TRBJ2-7; 7 nucleotides line up with TRBD1. The CDR3 length is 12 residues. Per the germline V gene, CDR1 is MNHEY and CDR2 is SVGAGI. The V gene end was trimmed by 6 bases and the J gene end by 12 bases; junction bases not matched to a gene: 11. CDR3 amino acids: CASRPSTGAVYF. In DNA, the CDR3 is TGTGCCAGCAGACCCTCAACAGGGGCTGTGTACTTC.

The chain couples TRBV10-3 to TRBJ2-5; 10 nucleotides agree with TRBD1. This CDR3 spans 15 amino acids. Germline CDR1 ENHRY, CDR2 SYGVKD. V lost 2 bases and J lost 5; bases outside the gene matches: 5. DNA of the CDR3: TGTGCCATCAGTGAGACGAGACAGGGGGCGGAGACCCAGTACTTC. Amino acids: CAISETRQGAETQYF.

This clonotype turned up a few times. The rearrangement links TRBV9 to TRBJ2-1, with D possibly being TRBD2 (7 bases). V was pared by 3 bases and J by 6 bases, with 16 bases between. CDR1 is SGDLS and CDR2 is YYNGEE in the germline V gene. This CDR3 has 15 amino acids. The CDR3: CASSAGGGEVNEQFF. In DNA form, the CDR3 reads TGTGCCAGCAGCGCAGGAGGGGGGGAGGTCAATGAGCAGTTCTTC.

This clonotype was detected many times. The V gene is TRBV9, the J gene TRBJ2-1; 10 nucleotides match TRBD2. V lost 7 bases to trimming and J lost 4 bases; unmatched junction nucleotides: 2. This CDR3 spans 13 amino acids. Germline values: CDR1 SGDLS, CDR2 YYNGEE. The CDR3 is CASGTSAYNEQFF. DNA of the CDR3: TGTGCCAGCGGGACTAGCGCATACAATGAGCAGTTCTTC. Complete variable domain (other parts from reference TRBV9 and TRBJ2-1): DSGVTQTPKHLITATGQRVTLRCSPRSGDLSVYWYQQSLDQGLQFLIQYYNGEERAKGNILERFSAQQFPDLHSELNLSSLELGDSALYFCASGTSAYNEQFFGPGTRLTVL.